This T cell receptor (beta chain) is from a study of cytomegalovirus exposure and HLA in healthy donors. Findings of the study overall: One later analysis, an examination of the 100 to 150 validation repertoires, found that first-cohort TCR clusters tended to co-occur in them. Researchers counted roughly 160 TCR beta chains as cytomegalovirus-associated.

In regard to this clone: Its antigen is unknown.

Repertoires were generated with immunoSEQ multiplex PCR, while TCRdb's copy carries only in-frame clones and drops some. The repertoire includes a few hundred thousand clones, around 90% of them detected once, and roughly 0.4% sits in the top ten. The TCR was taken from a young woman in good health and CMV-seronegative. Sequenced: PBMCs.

The CDR3 coding sequence is TGTGCCAGCTCACCGCGGGACAGTTGGCCAGATACGCAGTATTTT. It codes for CASSPRDSWPDTQYF. V gene TRBV18 combines with J gene TRBJ2-3; perhaps TRBD1 as D (7 bases). Germline CDR1 and CDR2: KGHSH and LQKENI. V shed 3 bases and J shed 4 bases, with 14 bases lying between them. There are 15 residues in the CDR3.